The rows below give T cell receptor beta chains drawn from one sample of a study of shared clonotypes between healthy human individuals. TCRdb's table, derived via immunoSEQ multiplex PCR, lists solely in-frame clones and lacks some. The profile shows more than 150,000 clones, 80% to 95% of them singletons. What was sequenced was naive CD4+ T cells sorted from blood. These TCRs come from a woman aged 25-40 years in good health. The CDR3 runs from the conserved cysteine through the conserved F or W. D genes are given only for firm matches. A row's size may be missing; if present it is once, few, many or a size class.

v_call: TRBV15
j_call: TRBJ2-7
d_call: TRBD1
clone_size: NA
cdr3_aa: CATSRTGQGVYEQYF
cdr3_nt: TGTGCCACCAGCAGAACGGGACAGGGGGTCTACGAGCAGTACTTC

v_call: TRBV6-5
j_call: TRBJ2-1
d_call: NA
clone_size: NA
cdr3_aa: CASTQSPRGEQFF
cdr3_nt: TGTGCCAGCACTCAATCGCCCCGGGGTGAGCAGTTCTTC

v_call: TRBV5-4
j_call: TRBJ2-7
d_call: NA
clone_size: NA
cdr3_aa: CASSPSPPSEQYF
cdr3_nt: TGTGCCAGCAGCCCCTCCCCCCCCTCCGAGCAGTACTTC

v_call: TRBV11-2
j_call: TRBJ1-1
d_call: NA
clone_size: NA
cdr3_aa: CASSLGVGLNTEAFF
cdr3_nt: TGTGCCAGCAGCTTAGGCGTAGGGCTGAACACTGAAGCTTTCTTT

v_call: TRBV5-1
j_call: TRBJ1-1
d_call: NA
clone_size: NA
cdr3_aa: CASSLVDRKNTEAFF
cdr3_nt: TGCGCCAGCAGCTTGGTAGACAGAAAGAACACTGAAGCTTTCTTT

v_call: TRBV28
j_call: TRBJ2-7
d_call: NA
clone_size: NA
cdr3_aa: CASSLSGLTYEQYF
cdr3_nt: TGTGCCAGCAGTTTATCAGGACTTACCTACGAGCAGTACTTC

v_call: TRBV18
j_call: TRBJ1-5
d_call: NA
clone_size: NA
cdr3_aa: CASSPGYDQPQHF
cdr3_nt: TGTGCCAGCTCACCAGGGTACGATCAGCCCCAGCATTTT

v_call: TRBV7-8
j_call: TRBJ1-4
d_call: NA
clone_size: NA
cdr3_aa: CASSLVAAATNEKLFF
cdr3_nt: TGTGCCAGCAGCTTAGTGGCGGCTGCAACTAATGAAAAACTGTTTTTT

v_call: TRBV27
j_call: TRBJ1-1
d_call: NA
clone_size: NA
cdr3_aa: CASSLNWDTEAFF
cdr3_nt: TGTGCCAGCAGCCTGAACTGGGACACTGAAGCTTTCTTT

v_call: TRBV10-3
j_call: TRBJ2-7
d_call: NA
clone_size: few
cdr3_aa: CAISDLAGSLYEQYF
cdr3_nt: TGTGCCATCAGTGATCTGGCCGGAAGCCTCTACGAGCAGTACTTC